Presented here are 14 T cell receptor beta chains from one specimen sequenced in a study of T cells expressing NK-cell markers. TCRdb reprocessed the 5' RACE reads; each CDR3 protein has one entry and no DNA is given. This sample's clone table lists roughly 430,000 distinct CDR3 sequences. Sequencing input: blood T cells: a sorted CD56 or NKG2C T cell subset, CD4+ or CD8+ T cells, or bulk PBMC T cells (not recorded which). These receptors came from a woman aged 18 to 75 in good health.

The chain links TRBV4-2 to TRBJ2-3. The CDR3 contains 15 residues. The V gene's germline CDR1 is LGHNA and CDR2 YNFKEQ. The CDR3 protein is CASSHADPSTDTQYF.

The V gene is TRBV7-2, the J gene TRBJ1-3; the D gene TCRdb calls, TRBD1, cannot be checked with no DNA. Germline V gives CDR1 SGHTA, CDR2 FQGNSA. The CDR3 extends over 14 amino acids. This CDR3 is CASSWQGSGNTIYF.

The CDR3 here is CSAYNTGELFF. V gene TRBV29-1 combines with J gene TRBJ2-2. CDR1 and CDR2 (germline): SQVTM, ANQGSEA. The CDR3 is 11 amino acids.

The chain joins TRBV14 to TRBJ2-1; TCRdb's D call of TRBD2 is untestable without DNA. Germline-derived CDR1 and CDR2 are SGHDN and FVKESK. The CDR3 loop spans 15 amino acids. The CDR3 loop reads CASSHRNLGDGEQFF. The full variable domain, in which reference TRBV14 and TRBJ2-1 provide the parts outside the CDR3, is EAGVTQFPSHSVIEKGQTVTLRCDPISGHDNLYWYRRVMGKEIKFLLHFVKESKQDESGMPNNRFLAERTGGTYSTLKVQPAELEDSGVYFCASSHRNLGDGEQFFGPGTRLTVL.

V gene TRBV20-1 combines with J gene TRBJ2-7; TCRdb indicates TRBD1, and absent DNA this call remains unverified. Germline assignment: CDR1 DFQATT and CDR2 SNEGSKA (reference sequence). This CDR3 is built from 13 residues. This CDR3 is CSAQRDRDYEQYF.

The chain's CDR3 is CASGPGSYNEQFF. This chain connects TRBV12-3 or TRBV12-4 to TRBJ2-1; there is no DNA to check the TCRdb D call of TRBD1. The CDR3 contains 13 residues.

The CDR3 protein is CASSPDSSNQPQHF. J is TRBJ1-5 and V is TRBV5-1; with no DNA, the TCRdb D assignment of TRBD1 cannot be verified. Germline V lookup: CDR1 SGHRS, CDR2 YFSETQ. This CDR3 comprises 14 residues.

The genes are TRBV25-1 and TRBJ1-2; no DNA is available, so the TRBD1 call from TCRdb remains unchecked. The CDR3 is made up of 15 amino acids. Germline values: CDR1 MGHDK, CDR2 SYGVNS. CDR3 protein: CASSEGQGVNYGYTF.

The genes are TRBV30 and TRBJ1-4; TCRdb names TRBD1, which stays unverified in the absence of DNA. CDR1 is GTSNPN and CDR2 is SVGIG in the germline V gene (reference sequence). This CDR3 contains 13 residues. The CDR3 here is CAWDPRGREKLFF.

The chain uses TRBV29-1 and TRBJ2-3; TCRdb calls TRBD2, which cannot be checked without DNA. Germline V lookup: CDR1 SQVTM, CDR2 ANQGSEA. This CDR3 has 14 residues. This chain's CDR3 is CSVYGLAGADTQYF.

The rearrangement links TRBV6-1 to TRBJ2-5; the D call of TRBD2 rests on TCRdb alone, since no DNA is present to check it. This CDR3 has 16 amino acids. CDR1 MNHNS and CDR2 SASEGT come from the germline V gene. The CDR3 protein is CASSAIAGGPQETQYF.

The gene calls are TRBV7-9 and TRBJ2-4; TCRdb names TRBD1, which stays unverified in the absence of DNA. The CDR3 has 16 residues. Per germline, CDR1 SEHNR and CDR2 FQNEAQ (reference sequence). The CDR3 loop is CASSLRQGTDKNIQYF.

The chain joins TRBV12-5 to TRBJ2-5; with no DNA, the TCRdb D assignment of TRBD2 cannot be verified. The CDR3 length is 15 residues. In germline, CDR1 is LGHNT, CDR2 FRNRAP. The chain's CDR3 is CASGLRLAGKETQYF.

The chain couples TRBV5-1 to TRBJ2-2; TCRdb lists TRBD1, though no DNA is available to test this call. The CDR3 spans 16 residues. Germline V lookup: CDR1 SGHRS, CDR2 YFSETQ. Here the CDR3 reads CASSTAIGPPTGELFF.